What follows is one T cell receptor (beta chain) and its context. Germline CDR1 is MGHRA and CDR2 is YSYEKL. The CDR3 covers 14 residues. The V gene lost 4 bases and the J gene lost 4 bases, with 13 bases spanning the gap. Produced via immunoSEQ multiplex PCR; TCRdb's table is partial and in-frame only. There are approximately 120,000 clones in the sample; around 89% occur only once, and more than 4% lies in the top ten. This record belongs to a study of T cell responses to AZD1222 COVID-19 vaccine. This clonotype was sampled from an adult in good health. The chain joins TRBV4-1 to TRBJ1-1; tentative D call: TRBD1 (6 bases). This specimen was peripheral blood, taken on day 0 of AZD1222 vaccination. The CDR3 sequence is CASSLYRVGTEAFF. The CDR3, as DNA: TGCGCCAGCAGCCTTTACAGGGTTGGCACTGAAGCTTTCTTT.